This T cell receptor beta chain was retrieved from a study of T cell clones after liver transplantation. Background on the study: Post-transplant blood was tracked for graft-donor-reactive T cell clones identified in a pre-transplant mixed lymphocyte reaction.

Using immunoSEQ multiplex PCR, the repertoire was profiled, and TCRdb retains in-frame clones only, with some absent. The data show about 70,000 clones, about four fifths seen once. There are 13 residues in the CDR3. The V end was cut by 4 bases, the J end by 3 bases, with 7 bases between. Germline V gene lookup returns CDR1 MNHEY and CDR2 SVGAGI. The material sequenced was CD4+ T cells from blood, taken 12 months after liver transplant. V gene TRBV6-5 combines with J gene TRBJ2-1, with a weak D call TRBD2 (5 bases). The receptor's source is a human patient who received a liver transplant. Some T cells may possibly be graft donor cells. The CDR3 is CASSLDFYNEQFF. The CDR3 DNA sequence: TGTGCCAGCAGTTTGGACTTCTACAATGAGCAGTTCTTC.